This T cell receptor (beta chain) was observed in a study of T cell responses to AZD1222 COVID-19 vaccine. Germline loops: CDR1 SEHNR, CDR2 FQNEAQ (reference sequence). V lost 4 bases to trimming and J lost 9 bases; unmatched junction nucleotides: 5. This CDR3 spans 13 amino acids. Study-wide results and caveats: Dominant CD4 TCR responses targeted spike regions 160-218 and 743-854. Nearly half of spike-specific TCRs reportedly target variant regions that are unmutated in the B.1.351 and B.1.1.7 variants. It was only a handful of AZD1222 recipients who were seropositive at baseline. Clonal diversity was possibly underestimated; the donors were predominantly white British and more often female.

Profiling relied on immunoSEQ multiplex PCR, and the TCRdb table lists in-frame clones only, not all of them. The sample gives 150,000 to 200,000 clones, 85% to 90% of which show up once; more than 3.5% is in the top ten. Concerning this clone: Its antigen remains unknown.

Source: peripheral blood, taken 28 days after the second dose of the MenACWY control vaccine. The chain carries TRBV7-9 and TRBJ1-2, with 10 bases aligning to TRBD1. This clonotype was sampled from an adult who received the MenACWY meningococcal vaccine as a control. The CDR3 spells CASSWDRGTSYTF. The CDR3, as DNA: TGTGCCAGCAGCTGGGACAGGGGAACAAGCTACACCTTC.